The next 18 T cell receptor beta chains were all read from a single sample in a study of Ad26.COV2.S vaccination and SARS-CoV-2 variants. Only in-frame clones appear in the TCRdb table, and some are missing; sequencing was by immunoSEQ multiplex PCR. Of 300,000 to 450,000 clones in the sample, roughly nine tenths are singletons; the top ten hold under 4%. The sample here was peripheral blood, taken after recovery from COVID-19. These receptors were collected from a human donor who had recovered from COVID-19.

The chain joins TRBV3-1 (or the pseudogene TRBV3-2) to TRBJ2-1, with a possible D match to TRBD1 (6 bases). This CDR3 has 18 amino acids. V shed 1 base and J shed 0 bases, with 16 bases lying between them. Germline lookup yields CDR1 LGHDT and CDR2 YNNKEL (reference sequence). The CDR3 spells CASSQGAGELSSYNEQFF. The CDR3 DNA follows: TGTGCCAGCAGCCAAGGGGCAGGGGAGTTGAGCTCCTACAATGAGCAGTTCTTC.

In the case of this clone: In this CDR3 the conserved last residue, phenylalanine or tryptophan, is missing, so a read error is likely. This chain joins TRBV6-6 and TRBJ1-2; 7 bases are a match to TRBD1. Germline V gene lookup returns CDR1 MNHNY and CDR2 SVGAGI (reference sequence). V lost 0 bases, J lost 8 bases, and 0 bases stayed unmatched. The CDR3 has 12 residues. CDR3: CASSYSTGGYTL. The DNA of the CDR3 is TGTGCCAGCAGTTACTCGACAGGGGGCTACACCCTC.

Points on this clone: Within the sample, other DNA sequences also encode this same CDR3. DNA of the CDR3: TGTGCCAGCAGTTACGACAGGGCCTATAATTCACCCCTCCACTTT. This translates into CASSYDRAYNSPLHF. The J gene is TRBJ1-6, the V gene TRBV6-5, with 7 bases identical to TRBD1. Germline-derived CDR1 and CDR2 are MNHEY and SVGAGI. V shed 2 bases and J 2 bases; nucleotides not matched to a gene: 0. This CDR3 is 15 amino acids long.

The CDR3 DNA reads TGTGCCAGGCAGATGAACACTGAAGCTTTCTTT. As protein: CARQMNTEAFF. This chain connects TRBV2 to TRBJ1-1; unclear D gene. In germline, CDR1 is SNHLY, CDR2 FYNNEI. Trimming shortened V by 9 bases and J by 0 bases, and 5 bases separated the two germline ends. This CDR3 comprises 11 residues.

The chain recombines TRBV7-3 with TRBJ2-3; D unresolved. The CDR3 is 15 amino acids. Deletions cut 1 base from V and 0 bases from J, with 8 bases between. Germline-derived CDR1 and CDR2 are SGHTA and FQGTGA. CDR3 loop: CASSLIRSSTDTQYF. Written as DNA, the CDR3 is TGTGCCAGCAGCTTAATCCGGTCTAGCACAGATACGCAGTATTTT.

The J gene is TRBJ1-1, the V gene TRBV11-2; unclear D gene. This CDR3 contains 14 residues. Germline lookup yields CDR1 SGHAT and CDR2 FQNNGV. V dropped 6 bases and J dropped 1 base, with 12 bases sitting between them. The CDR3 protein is CASRNPVWNTEAFF. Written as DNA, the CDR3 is TGTGCCAGCAGAAACCCCGTATGGAACACTGAAGCTTTCTTT. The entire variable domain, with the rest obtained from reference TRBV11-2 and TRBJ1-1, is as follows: EAGVAQSPRYKIIEKRQSVAFWCNPISGHATLYWYQQILGQGPKLLIQFQNNGVVDDSQLPKDRFSAERLKGVDSTLKIQPAKLEDSAVYLCASRNPVWNTEAFFGQGTRLTVV.

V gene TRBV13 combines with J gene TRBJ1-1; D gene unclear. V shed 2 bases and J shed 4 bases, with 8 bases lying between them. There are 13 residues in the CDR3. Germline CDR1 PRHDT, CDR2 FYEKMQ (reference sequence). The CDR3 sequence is CASSLPSSTEAFF. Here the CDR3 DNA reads TGTGCCAGCAGCTTACCCAGTTCCACTGAAGCTTTCTTT.

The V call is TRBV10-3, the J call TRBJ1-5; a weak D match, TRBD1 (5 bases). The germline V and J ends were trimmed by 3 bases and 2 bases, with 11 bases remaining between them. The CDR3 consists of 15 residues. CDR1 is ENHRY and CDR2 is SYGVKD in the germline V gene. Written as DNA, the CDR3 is TGTGCCATCAGTGACAGGTGGGGGGGCAATCAGCCCCAGCATTTT. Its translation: CAISDRWGGNQPQHF.

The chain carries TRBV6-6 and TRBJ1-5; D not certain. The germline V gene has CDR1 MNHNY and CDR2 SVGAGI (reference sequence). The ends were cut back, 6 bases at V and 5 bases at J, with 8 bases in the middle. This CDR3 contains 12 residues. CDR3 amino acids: CASRQMDQPQHF. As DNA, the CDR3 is TGTGCCAGCAGGCAAATGGATCAGCCCCAGCATTTT.

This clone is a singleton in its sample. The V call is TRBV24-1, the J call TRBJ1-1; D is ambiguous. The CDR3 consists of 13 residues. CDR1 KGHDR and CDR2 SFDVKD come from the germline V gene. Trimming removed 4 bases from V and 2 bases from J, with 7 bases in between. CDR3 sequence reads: CATSDTANTEAFF. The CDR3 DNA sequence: TGTGCCACCAGTGACACGGCAAACACTGAAGCTTTCTTT.

The CDR3 region is CASSQGQALRSTF. The CDR3 region has the DNA TGTGCCAGCAGCCAAGGTCAGGCCCTCCGGTCCACCTTC. The chain couples TRBV3-1 (or the pseudogene TRBV3-2) to TRBJ1-2; D is ambiguous. Germline V lookup: CDR1 LGHDT, CDR2 YNNKEL (reference sequence). This CDR3 spans 13 amino acids. The V gene lost 1 base and the J gene lost 13 bases, with 16 bases spanning the gap.

CDR3 coding DNA: TGTGCCATCAGTGAGTCGAGAGCAGGGGAAGCTTTCTTT. Residues: CAISESRAGEAFF. This sequence joins TRBV10-3 and TRBJ1-1; D is possibly TRBD1 (5 bases). V lost 0 bases, J lost 8 bases, and 10 bases lay in between. The CDR3 runs 13 residues. Germline lookup yields CDR1 ENHRY and CDR2 SYGVKD.

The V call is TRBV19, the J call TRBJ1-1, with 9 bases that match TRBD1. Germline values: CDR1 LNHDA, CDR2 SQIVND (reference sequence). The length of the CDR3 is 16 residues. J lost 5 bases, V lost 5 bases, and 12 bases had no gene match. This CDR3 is CASSGGVDRGRTEAFF. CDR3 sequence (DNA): TGTGCCAGTAGTGGGGGGGTGGACAGGGGAAGGACTGAAGCTTTCTTT.

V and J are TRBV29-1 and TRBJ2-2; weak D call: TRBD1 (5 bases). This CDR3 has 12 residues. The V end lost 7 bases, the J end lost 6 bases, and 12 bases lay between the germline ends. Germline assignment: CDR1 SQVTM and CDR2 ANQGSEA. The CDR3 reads CSALREAGELFF. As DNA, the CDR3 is TGCAGCGCCCTCAGGGAAGCCGGGGAGCTGTTTTTT.

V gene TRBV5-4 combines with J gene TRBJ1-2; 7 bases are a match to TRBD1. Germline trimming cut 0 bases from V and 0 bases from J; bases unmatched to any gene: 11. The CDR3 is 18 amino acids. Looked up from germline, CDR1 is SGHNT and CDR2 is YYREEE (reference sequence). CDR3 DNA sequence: TGTGCCAGCAGCTTGGAACTTCGGGACAGCTTTTCTAACTATGGCTACACCTTC. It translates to CASSLELRDSFSNYGYTF.

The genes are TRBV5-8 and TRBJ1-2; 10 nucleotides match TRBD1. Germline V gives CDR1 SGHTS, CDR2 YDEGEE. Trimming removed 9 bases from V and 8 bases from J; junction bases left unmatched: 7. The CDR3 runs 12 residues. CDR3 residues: CANPGQGGGYTF. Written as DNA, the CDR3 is TGTGCCAACCCCGGACAGGGGGGCGGCTACACCTTC.

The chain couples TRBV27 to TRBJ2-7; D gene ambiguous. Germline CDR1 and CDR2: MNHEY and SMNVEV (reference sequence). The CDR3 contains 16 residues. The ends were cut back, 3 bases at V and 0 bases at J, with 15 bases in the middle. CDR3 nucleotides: TGTGCCAGCAGTTTGATGGGTGCGGCCAGCTCCTACGAGCAGTACTTC. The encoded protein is CASSLMGAASSYEQYF.

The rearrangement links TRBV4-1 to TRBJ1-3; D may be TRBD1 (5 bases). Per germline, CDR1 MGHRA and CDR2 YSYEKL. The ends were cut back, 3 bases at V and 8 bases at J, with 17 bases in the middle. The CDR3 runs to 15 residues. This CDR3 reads CASSQTQGRRDTIYF. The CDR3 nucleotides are TGCGCCAGCAGCCAGACGCAGGGTAGAAGGGACACCATATATTTT.